This T cell receptor (beta chain) appears in the sequencing data of a study of blood T cells in healthy people across ages. A second PCR, run for roughly 7 to 11 cycles, used a sample-barcoded 5' primer plus a J-beta primer mix. TCRdb passed the 5' RACE reads through MiXCR, listing each CDR3 protein once. The data hold approximately 830,000 distinct CDR3 sequences, with 62% observed a single time. The sample was blood. This receptor was identified in a man aged 25-45 years in good health.

This CDR3 is CASSLAGRDGKLFF. The CDR3 bases are TGTGCCAGCAGCCTTGCGGGGAGGGATGGAAAACTGTTTTTT. This chain uses TRBV27 with TRBJ1-4, with D hard to call. The CDR3 has 14 amino acids. V was shortened by 6 bases and J by 10 bases, with 18 bases between the two germline ends. Germline V lookup: CDR1 MNHEY, CDR2 SMNVEV (reference sequence). The variable domain in full, completed from reference TRBV27 and TRBJ1-4, reads EAQVTQNPRYLITVTGKKLTVTCSQNMNHEYMSWYRQDPGLGLRQIYYSMNVEVTDKGDVPEGYKVSRKEKRNFPLILESPSPNQTSLYFCASSLAGRDGKLFFGSGTQLSVL.